One sample yielded the 20 T cell receptor beta chains listed below, sequenced in a study of blood T cell repertoires in COVID-19. Some clones are missing from TCRdb's copy, which holds only in-frame ones; the method was immunoSEQ multiplex PCR. The sample consists of roughly 230,000 clones, around 86% of them appearing once. Input material: PBMCs or T cells enriched from blood (not recorded which). The receptors here all came from a young man in a cohort exposed to, infected with or recovered from COVID-19 (not recorded which).

The rearrangement uses TRBV5-6 and TRBJ1-5; no definite D call. This CDR3 spans 14 amino acids. V lost 3 bases and J lost 9, with 16 bases in between. The germline CDR1 and CDR2 sequences are SGHDT and YYEEEE. The CDR3 bases are TGTGCCAGCAGCTCCCGACTGGATAAATCGCCCCAGCATTTT. Residues: CASSSRLDKSPQHF.

The V call is TRBV19, the J call TRBJ1-2, with D unresolved. The CDR3 covers 12 residues. V lost 3 bases and J lost 10, with 12 bases in between. Germline CDR1 and CDR2: LNHDA and SQIVND (reference sequence). The DNA for the CDR3 is TGTGCCAGTAGTATTATAGGAACAGCCTACACCTTC. Protein sequence: CASSIIGTAYTF.

This chain connects TRBV27 to TRBJ2-7, with TRBD2 as a possible D gene (6 bases). The CDR3 length is 15 residues. The ends were cut back, 7 bases at V and 2 bases at J, with 18 bases in the middle. Germline V gene data show CDR1 as MNHEY and CDR2 as SMNVEV (reference sequence). Here the CDR3 reads CASTPQWRGTYEQYF. The CDR3 nucleotides are TGTGCCAGCACCCCCCAATGGCGGGGAACCTACGAGCAGTACTTC.

The gene calls are TRBV9 and TRBJ2-2; D call uncertain. The ends were cut back, 0 bases at V and 0 bases at J, with 15 bases in the middle. CDR3 size: 18 residues. CDR1 SGDLS and CDR2 YYNGEE come from the germline V gene. CDR3 in DNA: TGTGCCAGCAGCGTAGGACTCGTTATGGTCGCGAACACCGGGGAGCTGTTTTTT. This codes for CASSVGLVMVANTGELFF.

The rearrangement links TRBV5-1 to TRBJ1-5; 8 bases line up with TRBD1. With V trimmed by 4 bases and J by 1 base, 4 bases remained unmatched. The CDR3 consists of 15 residues. The germline CDR1 and CDR2 sequences are SGHRS and YFSETQ. CDR3 amino acids: CASSPGTGSNQPQHF. For the CDR3, the DNA is TGCGCCAGCAGCCCAGGGACAGGAAGCAATCAGCCCCAGCATTTT.

V usage is TRBV20-1 and J usage is TRBJ2-7; possibly TRBD2 for D (5 bases). V gave up 3 bases and J gave up 4 bases, with 13 bases separating them. Per the germline V gene, CDR1 is DFQATT and CDR2 is SNEGSKA (reference sequence). CDR3 size: 13 residues. The CDR3 loop is CSASRGSLYEQYF. In DNA, the CDR3 is TGCAGTGCTAGTAGAGGGAGTCTATACGAGCAGTACTTC.

The rearrangement links TRBV10-1 to TRBJ1-4, with no clear D. Trimming took off 7 bases at V and 6 bases at J, with 12 bases between the two ends. CDR1 and CDR2 from the germline V gene are WNHNN and SYGVQD (reference sequence). This CDR3 is built from 13 residues. CDR3 sequence reads: CASIGGSDEKLFF. The CDR3 nucleotides are TGCGCCAGCATAGGTGGAAGCGATGAAAAACTGTTTTTT.

The chain combines TRBV6-2 or TRBV6-3 with TRBJ2-7; D uncertain. The CDR3 runs 15 residues. CDR1 and CDR2 from the germline V gene are MNHEY and SVGEGT. Trimming shortened V by 3 bases and J by 0 bases, and 12 bases separated the two germline ends. The CDR3 is CASSYRVLNSYEQYF. DNA for the CDR3: TGTGCCAGCAGTTATCGGGTGCTGAACTCCTACGAGCAGTACTTC.

The chain carries TRBV12-3 or TRBV12-4 and TRBJ2-7; D perhaps matches TRBD2 (5 bases). This CDR3 comprises 13 residues. Between the trimmed V and J ends, which lost 1 base and 5 bases, there was a span of 9 bases. The CDR3 DNA reads TGTGCCAGCAGTTTAGGAAGAGGGAACGAGCAGTACTTC. Translating gives CASSLGRGNEQYF.

The V call is TRBV27, the J call TRBJ2-7; 9 nucleotides line up with TRBD2. The V segment lost 6 bases and the J segment 4 bases; nucleotides outside the gene matches: 10. CDR3 size: 15 residues. Germline V gene sequence: CDR1 MNHEY, CDR2 SMNVEV (reference sequence). CDR3 nucleotides: TGTGCCAGCAGACCGGCGACTAGCGGTTGGTACGAGCAGTACTTC. It yields the protein CASRPATSGWYEQYF.

The chain employs TRBV5-5 and TRBJ2-5; 14 bases agree with TRBD2. With 2 bases clipped from V and 4 bases from J, the junction kept 1 base outside the gene matches. CDR1 is SGHKS, CDR2 YYEKEE, per germline (reference sequence). The CDR3 has 15 residues. The CDR3 spells CASSLGLAGGETQYF. The CDR3 nucleotides are TGTGCCAGCAGCTTAGGACTAGCGGGAGGAGAGACCCAGTACTTC. Based on the CDR3 plus reference TRBV5-5 and TRBJ2-5, the full variable domain is DAGVTQSPTHLIKTRGQQVTLRCSPISGHKSVSWYQQVLGQGPQFIFQYYEKEERGRGNFPDRFSARQFPNYSSELNVNALLLGDSALYLCASSLGLAGGETQYFGPGTRLLVL.

The chain employs TRBV5-1 and TRBJ1-1; possibly TRBD1 for D (6 bases). Looked up from germline, CDR1 is SGHRS and CDR2 is YFSETQ. This CDR3 has 15 residues. V shed 3 bases and J shed 2 bases, with 14 bases lying between them. The CDR3 nucleotides are TGCGCCAGCAGCTCACTGAGGACAGCTAACACTGAAGCTTTCTTT. Encoded protein: CASSSLRTANTEAFF.

This chain links TRBV6-2 or TRBV6-3 with TRBJ1-3, with D unresolved. The germline gives CDR1 MNHEY, CDR2 SVGEGT. The CDR3 totals 13 residues. V gave up 6 bases and J gave up 3 bases, with 9 bases separating them. This chain's CDR3 is CASSDFNGNTIYF. For the CDR3, the DNA is TGTGCCAGCAGCGACTTTAATGGAAACACCATATATTTT.

The chain joins TRBV6-5 to TRBJ1-5; D unresolved. Germline V gives CDR1 MNHEY, CDR2 SVGAGI. Trimming pared 0 bases from V and 3 bases from J, leaving 9 bases between. This CDR3 is built from 15 residues. CDR3 nucleotide sequence: TGTGCCAGCAGTTACTCGGGAGGGCCCAATCAGCCCCAGCATTTT. This gives the protein CASSYSGGPNQPQHF.

The chain links TRBV7-9 to TRBJ2-7, with D unclear. The CDR3 is 13 amino acids. V was shortened by 1 base and J by 5 bases, with 9 bases between the two germline ends. Germline values: CDR1 SEHNR, CDR2 FQNEAQ (reference sequence). CDR3 loop: CASSLVSYNEQYF. CDR3 bases: TGTGCCAGCAGCTTAGTCTCTTACAACGAGCAGTACTTC.

CDR3 nucleotides: TGTGCCAGCAGCGTAGATAGACTAGCGGGAGACACCGGGGAGCTGTTTTTT. It is translated as CASSVDRLAGDTGELFF. The chain links TRBV9 to TRBJ2-2; 12 nucleotides match TRBD2. The CDR3 spans 17 residues. V was pared by 0 bases and J by 3 bases, with 3 bases of the junction left unmatched. Per the germline V gene, CDR1 is SGDLS and CDR2 is YYNGEE.

The J gene is TRBJ2-7, the V gene TRBV11-3, with 8 bases fitting TRBD1. This CDR3 is built from 13 residues. V lost 3 bases to trimming and J lost 4 bases; unmatched junction nucleotides: 2. Germline V lookup: CDR1 SGHNT, CDR2 YENEEA. CDR3 nucleotide sequence: TGTGCCAGCAGCTTGGACAGGGATTACGAGCAGTACTTC. Translation: CASSLDRDYEQYF.

V usage is TRBV6-6 and J usage is TRBJ1-5; TRBD1 matches 8 bases. The germline V gene has CDR1 MNHNY and CDR2 SVGAGI (reference sequence). The CDR3 is 15 amino acids. V trimming: 7 bases; J trimming: 1 base; junction bases outside the gene matches: 6. CDR3 sequence reads: CASKLQGGSNQPQHF. As DNA, the CDR3 is TGTGCCAGCAAATTACAGGGGGGAAGCAATCAGCCCCAGCATTTT.

This chain links TRBV5-1 with TRBJ1-5, with 9 nucleotides matching TRBD1. Germline loops: CDR1 SGHRS, CDR2 YFSETQ. Unmatched junction bases numbered 15, after V lost 0 bases and J lost 2 bases. The CDR3 totals 20 residues. CDR3 amino acids: CASSLGSRDREVGGNQPQHF. The CDR3, as DNA: TGCGCCAGCAGCTTGGGATCTCGGGACAGGGAGGTTGGGGGCAATCAGCCCCAGCATTTT.

The genes are TRBV27 and TRBJ1-5; tentative D call: TRBD1 (6 bases). Between the trimmed V and J ends, which lost 5 bases and 0 bases, there was a span of 17 bases. Germline V CDR1 and CDR2: MNHEY, SMNVEV (reference sequence). This CDR3 has 17 residues. The CDR3 DNA sequence: TGTGCCAGCAGTGGATTCGGGGACACCCATAGCAATCAGCCCCAGCATTTT. It yields the protein CASSGFGDTHSNQPQHF.